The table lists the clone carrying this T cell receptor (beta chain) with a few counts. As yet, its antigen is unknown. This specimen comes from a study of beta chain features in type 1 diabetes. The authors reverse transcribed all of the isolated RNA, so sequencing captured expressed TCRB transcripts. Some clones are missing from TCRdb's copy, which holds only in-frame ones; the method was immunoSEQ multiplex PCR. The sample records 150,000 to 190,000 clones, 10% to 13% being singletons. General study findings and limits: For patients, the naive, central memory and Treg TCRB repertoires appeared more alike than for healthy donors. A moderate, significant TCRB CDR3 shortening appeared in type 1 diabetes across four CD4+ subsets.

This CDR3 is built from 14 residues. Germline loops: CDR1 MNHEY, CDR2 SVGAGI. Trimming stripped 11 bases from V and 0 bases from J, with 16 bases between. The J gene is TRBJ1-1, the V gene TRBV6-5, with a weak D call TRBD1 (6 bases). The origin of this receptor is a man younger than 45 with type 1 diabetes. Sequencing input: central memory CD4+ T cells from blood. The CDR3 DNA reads TGTGCCGGAAGCCGGACAGCGATGAACACTGAAGCTTTCTTT. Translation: CAGSRTAMNTEAFF.